These T cell receptor beta chains were read from a single sample in a study of CD8 T cells in ankylosing spondylitis. TCRdb redid the calling of the 5' RACE reads with MiXCR, one entry per CDR3 protein. The table lists some 220,000 distinct CDR3 sequences, 7% to 8% of them singletons. Input material: blood, either unsorted or a sorted T cell fraction (not recorded which). These receptors all stem from a male donor with ankylosing spondylitis. Each CDR3 is given with its conserved first and last residue.

>TRBJ2-5|TRBV3-1
CASSQDAEETQYF
>TRBJ2-1|TRBV13
CASSSTESSYNEQFF
>TRBJ2-1|TRBV29-1
CSVEDIGQGTMGEQFF
>TRBJ2-5|TRBV7-9
CASRPNGARETQYF
>TRBJ1-1|TRBV7-9
CASSLRPQGLNTEAFF
>TRBJ1-2|TRBV29-1
CSVDGDEGNFYGYTF
>TRBJ2-2|TRBV24-1
CATTENTGELFF
>TRBJ2-7|TRBV6-1
CASISRGPSSYEQYF
>TRBJ2-5|TRBV10-3
CAISESSGPGRETQYF
>TRBJ1-1|TRBV9
CASSVGGELNTEAFF
>TRBJ2-5|TRBV10-3
CAISESRDQLDF
>TRBJ2-7|TRBV2
CASSVTEFPYEQYF
>TRBJ2-3|TRBV29-1
CSVEDLGQVTDTQYF
>TRBJ1-5|TRBV20-1
CSAGKANPNQPQHF
>TRBJ2-5|TRBV10-3
CAISASGGETQYF
>TRBJ2-7|TRBV29-1
CSVNSGQTYEQYF
>TRBJ2-7|TRBV4-2
CASSQTDRGQDEQYF
>TRBJ2-2|TRBV29-1
CSVAGTGFTGELFF
>TRBJ1-3|TRBV4-3
CASSQDHRGKENTIYF
>TRBJ1-5|TRBV4-3
CASSQGVTGGDNQPQHF
>TRBJ2-3|TRBV4-3
CASSQVGGTDTQYF
>TRBJ2-7|TRBV29-1
CSVEQGKTGETYEQYF
>TRBJ2-3|TRBV29-1
CSVELLFGRSDTQYF
>TRBJ2-1|TRBV4-3
CASSQSLAGAGDEQFF
>TRBJ1-5|TRBV4-3
CASSQVPTGDQPQHF
>TRBJ2-7|TRBV14
CASSQDPAGWGYEQYF
>TRBJ1-1|TRBV7-2
CASSLDRGSVLEAFF
>TRBJ2-7|TRBV15
CATSLNGGALEQYF
>TRBJ2-6|TRBV6-5
CASSYSTGLGGANVLTF
>TRBJ2-5|TRBV11-3
CASRKGGGNETQYF
>TRBJ2-3|TRBV5-1
CASSRLDRIGDTQYF
>TRBJ2-7|TRBV5-6
CASSLGRAEQYF
>TRBJ1-4|TRBV6-1
CASSRTSATNEKLFF
>TRBJ1-2|TRBV29-1
CSVVGTRIGYTF
>TRBJ1-2|TRBV30
CAWLRINYGYTF